This T cell receptor (beta chain) was identified in a study of Graves' ophthalmopathy and Graves' hyperthyroidism. At the level of the study: The collection of peripheral blood took place at initial diagnosis, before any treatment.

Fresh peripheral blood, roughly 10 ml, was the PBMC source. Researchers took RNA transcripts and amplified TCR beta CDR3 regions from them. HTBI primers served in a first-round RT-PCR, which a second-round multiplex PCR followed. One entry per CDR3 protein results from TCRdb running MiXCR on the multiplex PCR reads. In the table there are about 420,000 distinct CDR3 sequences, over 20% of which are singletons. This clonotype occurred many times. Between the trimmed V and J ends, which lost 5 bases and 2 bases, there was a span of 10 bases. CDR3 length: 13 amino acids. The germline CDR1 and CDR2 sequences are SNHLY and FYNNEI.

The specimen sequenced was peripheral blood. This chain uses TRBV2 with TRBJ2-7; TRBD2 might be the D (6 bases). The receptor was derived from a woman under 30 with stable Graves' hyperthyroidism. CDR3 sequence (DNA): TGTGCCAGCAGTTTAGCGGAGACCTACGAGCAGTACTTC. Protein sequence: CASSLAETYEQYF.